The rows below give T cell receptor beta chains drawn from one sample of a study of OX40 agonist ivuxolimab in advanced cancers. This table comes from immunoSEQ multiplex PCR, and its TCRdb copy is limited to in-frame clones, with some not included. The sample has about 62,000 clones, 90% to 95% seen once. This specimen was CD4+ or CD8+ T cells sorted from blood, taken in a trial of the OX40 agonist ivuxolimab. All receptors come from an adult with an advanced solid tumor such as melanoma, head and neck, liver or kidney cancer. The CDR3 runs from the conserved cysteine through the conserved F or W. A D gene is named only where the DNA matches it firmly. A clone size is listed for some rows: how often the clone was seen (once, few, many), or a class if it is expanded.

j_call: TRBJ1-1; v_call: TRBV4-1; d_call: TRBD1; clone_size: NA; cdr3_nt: TGCGCCAGCAGCCCGGGGGAGGGACAGGTCAACACTGAAGCTTTCTTT; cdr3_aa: CASSPGEGQVNTEAFF
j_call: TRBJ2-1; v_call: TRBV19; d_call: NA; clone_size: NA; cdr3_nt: TGTGCCAGTAGTCTCACAGGGCGGGGGACTTTATACAATGAGCAGTTCTTC; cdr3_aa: CASSLTGRGTLYNEQFF
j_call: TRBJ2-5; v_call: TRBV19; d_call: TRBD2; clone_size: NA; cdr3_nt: TGTGCCAGTAGTACCCGGGGAGGGGTTGTAGAGACCCAGTACTTC; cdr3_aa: CASSTRGGVVETQYF
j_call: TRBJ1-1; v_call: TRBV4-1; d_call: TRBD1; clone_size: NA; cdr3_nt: TGCGCCAGCAGCCAAGAACCCCGCGGGACAGATGAAGCTTTCTTT; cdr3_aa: CASSQEPRGTDEAFF
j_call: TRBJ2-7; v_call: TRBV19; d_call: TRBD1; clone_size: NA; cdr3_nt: TGTGCCAGTAGTATTACCGGACAGGGTTCCGAGCAGTACTTC; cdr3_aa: CASSITGQGSEQYF
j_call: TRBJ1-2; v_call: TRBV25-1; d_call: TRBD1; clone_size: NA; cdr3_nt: TGTGCCAGCAGTGAAAGGGACAGGGGGGACTATGGCTACACCTTC; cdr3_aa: CASSERDRGDYGYTF
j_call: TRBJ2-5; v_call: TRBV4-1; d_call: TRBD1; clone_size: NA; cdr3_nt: TGCGCCAGCAGCGGAACATCGGGACAGCAAGAGACCCAGTACTTC; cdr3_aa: CASSGTSGQQETQYF
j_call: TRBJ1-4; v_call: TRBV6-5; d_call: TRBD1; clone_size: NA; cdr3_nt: TGTGCCAGCAGCCAGGGGGTATTGGAAAAACTGTTTTTT; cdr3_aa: CASSQGVLEKLFF
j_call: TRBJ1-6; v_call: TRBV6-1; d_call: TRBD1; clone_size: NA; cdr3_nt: TGTGCCAGCAGTGAATCAATGGGACAGGGTGGACCCCTCCACTTT; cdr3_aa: CASSESMGQGGPLHF
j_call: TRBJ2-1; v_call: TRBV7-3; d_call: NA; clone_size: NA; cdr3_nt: TGTGCCAGCAGCTCCCCACCGGCCATATCACACGGTGAGCAGTTCTTC; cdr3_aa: CASSSPPAISHGEQFF
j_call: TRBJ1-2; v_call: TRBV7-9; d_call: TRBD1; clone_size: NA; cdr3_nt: TGTGCCAGCAGACAGGGGGTCTATGGCTACACCTTC; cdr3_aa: CASRQGVYGYTF
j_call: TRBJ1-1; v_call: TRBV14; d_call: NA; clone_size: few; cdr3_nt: TGTGCCAGCAGTATTAGGGGGACTGAAGCTTTCTTT; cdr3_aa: CASSIRGTEAFF
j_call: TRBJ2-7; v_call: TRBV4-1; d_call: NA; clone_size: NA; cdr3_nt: TGCGCCAGCAGCCAAGAGTTCGGAGACAGGTCTGACGAGCAGTACTTC; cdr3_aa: CASSQEFGDRSDEQYF
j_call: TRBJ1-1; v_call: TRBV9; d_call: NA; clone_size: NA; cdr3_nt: TGTGCCAGCAGCGAATCGATGAACACTGAAGCTTTCTTT; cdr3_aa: CASSESMNTEAFF
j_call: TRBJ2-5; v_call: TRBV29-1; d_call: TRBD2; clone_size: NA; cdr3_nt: TGCAGCGTTGAACTAGCGGGAGGGGGAGAGACCCAGTACTTC; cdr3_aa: CSVELAGGGETQYF
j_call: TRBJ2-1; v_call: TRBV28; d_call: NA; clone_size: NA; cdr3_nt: TGTGCCAGCAGCCTAGAGGCGAGCTCCTACAATGAGCAGTTCTTC; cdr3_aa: CASSLEASSYNEQFF
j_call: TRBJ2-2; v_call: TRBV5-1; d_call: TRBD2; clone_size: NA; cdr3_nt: TGCGCCAGCAGCTACCTAGCGGTTAACACCGGGGAGCTGTTTTTT; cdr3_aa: CASSYLAVNTGELFF
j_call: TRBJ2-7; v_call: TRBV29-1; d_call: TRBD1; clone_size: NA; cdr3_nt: TGCAGCGTTGACGACAGGGAAGGGTACGAGCAGTACTTC; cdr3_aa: CSVDDREGYEQYF
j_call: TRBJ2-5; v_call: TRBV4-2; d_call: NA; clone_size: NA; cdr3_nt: TGTGCCAGCAGCCAAGAAGAGGGGAGGTATTACCAAGAGACCCAGTACTTC; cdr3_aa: CASSQEEGRYYQETQYF
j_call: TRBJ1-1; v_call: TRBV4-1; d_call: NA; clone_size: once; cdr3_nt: TGCGCCAGCCAACCGGTGGGGGGCGCGAACACTGAAGCTTTCTTT; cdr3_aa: CASQPVGGANTEAFF
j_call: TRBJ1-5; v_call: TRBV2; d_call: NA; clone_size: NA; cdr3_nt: TGTGCCAGCAATATTAAATGGGGTGAGGGTATCAATCAGCCCCAGCATTTT; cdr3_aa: CASNIKWGEGINQPQHF
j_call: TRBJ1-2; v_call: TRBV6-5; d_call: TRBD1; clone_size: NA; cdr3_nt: TGTGCCAGCAGTCGGGACAGGTTAAACTATGGCTACACCTTC; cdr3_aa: CASSRDRLNYGYTF